This T cell receptor beta chain originates from a study of early T cells in non-severe SARS-CoV-2 infection. Looking at the study overall: Unsorted whole-blood RNA was sequenced in bulk, leaving chains unpaired.

Separate cDNA molecules each had unique molecular identifiers attached to them. Using its own MiXCR run on the 5' RACE reads, TCRdb lists one record per CDR3 protein. The sample has some 77,000 distinct CDR3 sequences, roughly a sixth seen once. This clonotype was seen only a few times. The antigen is undetermined. This CDR3 has 17 amino acids. The V gene's germline CDR1 is MGHDK and CDR2 SYGVNS. V shed 3 bases and J shed 7 bases, with 19 bases lying between them. General study results and limits: Clonotype matching in VDJdb favored anti-spike CD8 responses and did not capture private and CD4 specificities.

Sequenced input: whole blood. The chain couples TRBV25-1 to TRBJ1-6; tentatively, D is TRBD1 (5 bases). This sequence was found in an adult who was a healthcare worker with PCR-confirmed SARS-CoV-2 infection or an uninfected control (not recorded which). As DNA, the CDR3 is TGTGCCAGCAGTGATGCAACTCGGACAAGTCGAAATTCACCCCTCCACTTT. Encoded protein: CASSDATRTSRNSPLHF.